A single sample gave rise to the 19 T cell receptor beta chains below, sequenced in a study of blood T cells in healthy people across ages. Together with a sample-barcoded 5' primer, a J-beta primer mix was included in a second PCR lasting about 7 to 11 cycles. From the 5' RACE reads, TCRdb called clonotypes with MiXCR, one entry per CDR3 protein. The table lists some 710,000 distinct CDR3 sequences, around 45% of them singletons. The material sequenced was blood. These receptor sequences come from a man older than 75 in good health.

This clonotype came up a few times. The V call is TRBV2, the J call TRBJ2-3; either TRBD1 or TRBD2 may supply D (6 bases each). Trimming removed 3 bases from V and 2 bases from J, with 12 bases in between. The CDR3 contains 15 residues. Germline V CDR1 and CDR2: SNHLY, FYNNEI. This CDR3 reads CASSDKGGYTDTQYF. CDR3 in DNA: TGTGCCAGCAGTGATAAGGGGGGATACACAGATACGCAGTATTTT.

Only one count was recorded for this clonotype. Germline and junction disagree at one end, which may indicate a read error. The chain joins TRBV7-3 to TRBJ1-1; D possibly corresponds to TRBD1 (5 bases). The CDR3 runs 14 residues. Germline V CDR1 and CDR2: SGHTA, FQGTGA. CDR3 DNA sequence: TGTGCCAGCTCTACGGGGCCAGAATACACTGAACCTTTCTTT. Its protein product is CASSTGPEYTEPFF.

The table lists this clonotype with a few counts. This chain uses TRBV11-3 with TRBJ2-3; 7 bases are a match to TRBD1. The V gene's germline CDR1 is SGHNT and CDR2 YENEEA. V gave up 3 bases and J gave up 4 bases; unmatched junction bases: 4. The CDR3 is 14 residues long. The CDR3 nucleotides are TGTGCCAGCAGCTTCGAAGGGGGCGCAGATACGCAGTATTTT. Its translation is CASSFEGGADTQYF.

The chain couples TRBV15 to TRBJ2-1; TRBD1 or TRBD2 may be the D gene (7 bases each). The CDR3 has 14 residues. CDR1 LNHNV and CDR2 YYDKDF come from the germline V gene (reference sequence). V lost 5 bases and J 6 bases, leaving 14 bases between the germline ends. The CDR3: CATSREDRINEQFF. The CDR3 bases are TGTGCCACCAGCCGGGAGGACAGGATCAATGAGCAGTTCTTC.

The rearrangement joins TRBV30 to TRBJ2-1, with D hard to call. The V end was cut by 2 bases, the J end by 6 bases, with 5 bases between. CDR3 size: 11 residues. Germline values: CDR1 GTSNPN, CDR2 SVGIG (reference sequence). CDR3 region: CAWSPLNEQFF. DNA of the CDR3: TGTGCCTGGAGTCCTCTCAATGAGCAGTTCTTC. The whole variable domain, filled in from reference TRBV30 and TRBJ2-1, reads SQTIHQWPATLVQPVGSPLSLECTVEGTSNPNLYWYRQAAGRGLQLLFYSVGIGQISSEVPQNLSASRPQDRQFILSSKKLLLSDSGFYLCAWSPLNEQFFGPGTRLTVL.

This clonotype was seen more than once but under ten times. The chain couples TRBV20-1 to TRBJ2-1; 13 nucleotides match TRBD2. The germline V gene has CDR1 DFQATT and CDR2 SNEGSKA (reference sequence). Trimming cost V 1 base and J 9 bases; bases outside gene matches: 12. The CDR3 is 17 residues long. The CDR3 region is CSARGRTSGRRSGEQFF. The CDR3 DNA follows: TGCAGTGCTAGAGGTAGGACTAGCGGGAGAAGGAGTGGTGAGCAGTTCTTC.

The chain joins TRBV7-2 to TRBJ2-7; TRBD1 matches at 9 bases. The V gene's germline CDR1 is SGHTA and CDR2 FQGNSA. The V gene end was trimmed by 2 bases and the J gene end by 4 bases; junction bases not matched to a gene: 12. The CDR3 loop spans 17 amino acids. In nucleotides, the CDR3 is TGTGCCAGCAGCTTAAGAAGCGGGACAGGGTCGGGGTACGAGCAGTACTTC. Translated, it gives CASSLRSGTGSGYEQYF.

This clonotype has a single count. The rearrangement links TRBV7-9 to TRBJ2-3; tentative D call: TRBD2 (6 bases). V lost 5 bases and J lost 1, with 10 bases in between. Germline V lookup: CDR1 SEHNR, CDR2 FQNEAQ (reference sequence). CDR3 size: 14 residues. The CDR3 is CASSGGVRTDTQYF. The CDR3 coding sequence is TGTGCCAGCAGCGGAGGGGTACGCACAGATACGCAGTATTTT.

This clonotype was observed a few times. A single base separates this from a much larger clone, so it may be a read error. The genes are TRBV28 and TRBJ2-1; D perhaps matches TRBD2 (6 bases). The end of the DNA aligns better with TRBJ2-7, so the J call may be wrong. This CDR3 is 15 amino acids long. CDR1 MDHEN and CDR2 SYDVKM come from the germline V gene. CDR3 DNA sequence: TGTGCCAGCAGTGGGGACTTCGAGGGGTACAATGAGCAGTACTTC. It yields the protein CASSGDFEGYNEQYF.

V is TRBV20-1 and J is TRBJ2-1, with 10 bases lining up with TRBD2. The CDR3 covers 16 residues. Germline CDR1 and CDR2: DFQATT and SNEGSKA (reference sequence). Trimming removed 6 bases from V and 3 bases from J; junction bases left unmatched: 11. This CDR3 reads CSAEPGLARGYNEQFF. CDR3 DNA sequence: TGCAGTGCAGAACCGGGACTAGCGAGAGGCTACAATGAGCAGTTCTTC.

Notes on this clonotype: Mismatch with germline at one junction end may stem from a read error. The rearrangement uses TRBV7-9 and TRBJ2-6, with 8 bases that match TRBD1. This CDR3 region has 19 residues. CDR1 SEHNR and CDR2 FQNEAQ come from the germline V gene (reference sequence). The CDR3, as DNA: TGTGCCAGCAGCCGCCTCCGGGACAGGTCAAGCTCTGGGGCCAACGTCCGGACTTTC. This encodes CASSRLRDRSSSGANVRTF.

This clonotype was seen a handful of times. The chain carries TRBV12-3 or TRBV12-4 and TRBJ2-7, with a weak D call TRBD2 (6 bases). The CDR3 length is 13 residues. V shed 5 bases and J shed 5 bases, with 13 bases lying between them. The CDR3 region has the DNA TGTGCCAGCAGTGTTCGAGGAGGGGACGAGCAGTACTTC. Translation: CASSVRGGDEQYF.

This chain uses TRBV13 with TRBJ1-1; D remains unclear. Trimming left V 5 bases short and J 3 bases short, with 13 bases between. CDR1 PRHDT and CDR2 FYEKMQ come from the germline V gene (reference sequence). This CDR3 is 14 amino acids long. DNA of the CDR3: TGTGCCAGCAGCACCCTAGAGTGGGACACTGAAGCTTTCTTT. Its protein is CASSTLEWDTEAFF.

The gene calls are TRBV20-1 and TRBJ1-4; the D gene is possibly TRBD1 (5 bases). V shed 6 bases and J shed 8 bases, with 10 bases lying between them. CDR3 length: 11 amino acids. Germline assignment: CDR1 DFQATT and CDR2 SNEGSKA (reference sequence). CDR3 loop: CSASWGEKLFF. For the CDR3, the DNA is TGCAGTGCCAGTTGGGGGGAAAAACTGTTTTTT.

This clonotype was seen only a few times. The chain employs TRBV9 and TRBJ2-1; D is ambiguous. Trimming removed 0 bases at V and 10 bases at J, with 8 bases between. The CDR3 runs to 12 residues. Per the germline V gene, CDR1 is SGDLS and CDR2 is YYNGEE. Written as DNA, the CDR3 is TGTGCCAGCAGCGTAGAGAACAGAGAGCAGTTCTTC. This encodes CASSVENREQFF.

This chain connects TRBV7-9 to TRBJ2-1; a weak D match, TRBD1 (5 bases). Germline CDR1 SEHNR, CDR2 FQNEAQ (reference sequence). The germline V and J ends were trimmed by 2 bases and 2 bases, with 13 bases remaining between them. CDR3 length: 16 amino acids. The CDR3 nucleotides are TGTGCCAGCAGCTTACTCGGCAGGGTGACCTACAATGAGCAGTTCTTC. Residues: CASSLLGRVTYNEQFF.

V gene TRBV9 combines with J gene TRBJ1-2; no definite D call. The CDR3 has 14 residues. CDR1 SGDLS and CDR2 YYNGEE come from the germline V gene. With 0 bases removed from V and 4 bases from J, the gap between germline ends came to 10 bases. CDR3 bases: TGTGCCAGCAGCGTAGTACTGGGGATCTATGGCTACACCTTC. Its translation: CASSVVLGIYGYTF.

This clonotype was picked up one time. In DNA form, the CDR3 reads TGTGCCAGCAGCCAAGAAGGAAGCGGGACCTCCTACAATGAGCAGTTCTTC. This gives the protein CASSQEGSGTSYNEQFF. The gene calls are TRBV14 and TRBJ2-1; 7 bases line up with TRBD2. V shed 0 bases and J 0 bases; nucleotides not matched to a gene: 5. Germline lookup yields CDR1 SGHDN and CDR2 FVKESK. CDR3 length: 17 amino acids.

The chain recombines TRBV11-2 with TRBJ2-3; 15 nucleotides agree with TRBD2. Germline CDR1 and CDR2: SGHAT and FQNNGV. The CDR3 loop spans 20 amino acids. V shed 5 bases and J 2 bases; nucleotides not matched to a gene: 14. The CDR3 sequence: CASSTKPGTSGRSPTDTQYF. CDR3 in DNA: TGTGCCAGCAGCACCAAACCCGGGACTAGCGGGAGGAGTCCCACAGATACGCAGTATTTT. Based on the CDR3 plus reference TRBV11-2 and TRBJ2-3, the full variable domain is EAGVAQSPRYKIIEKRQSVAFWCNPISGHATLYWYQQILGQGPKLLIQFQNNGVVDDSQLPKDRFSAERLKGVDSTLKIQPAKLEDSAVYLCASSTKPGTSGRSPTDTQYFGPGTRLTVL.